The 14 T cell receptor beta chains below were found in one sample sequenced in a study of a mutant IDH1 vaccine in newly diagnosed glioma. Time point here: week 47, end of study. Mutant IDH1 20-mer peptide, at 300 ug, made up each vaccine dose, with topical imiquimod. For these TCRs, the target antigens are not known. Using immunoSEQ multiplex PCR, the repertoire was profiled, and TCRdb retains in-frame clones only, with some absent. The table shows tens of thousands of clones, with approximately 79% occurring only once. Sequenced material: PBMCs, taken from a glioma patient whose treatment included an IDH1 peptide vaccine. The receptors come from a man between 18 and 29 years old with glioma. Some clones in this sample may be carry-over from other donors' samples.

V usage is TRBV15 and J usage is TRBJ1-1; no clear D. CDR1 is LNHNV, CDR2 YYDKDF, per germline (reference sequence). The CDR3 is 15 residues long. With 1 base removed from V and 4 bases from J, the gap between germline ends came to 13 bases. The CDR3 reads CATSRAEEGGTEAFF. The CDR3 DNA reads as TGTGCCACCAGCAGAGCAGAAGAGGGCGGCACTGAAGCTTTCTTT.

The V and J genes are TRBV19 and TRBJ1-4; D is ambiguous. This CDR3 has 15 residues. V lost 2 bases to trimming and J lost 6 bases, with 13 bases between them. Germline V CDR1 and CDR2: LNHDA, SQIVND (reference sequence). CDR3 residues: CASSIPGNGDEKLFF. DNA for the CDR3: TGTGCCAGTAGTATACCGGGGAATGGCGATGAAAAACTGTTTTTT. The variable domain in full, with the rest retrieved from reference TRBV19 and TRBJ1-4, is DGGITQSPKYLFRKEGQNVTLSCEQNLNHDAMYWYRQDPGQGLRLIYYSQIVNDFQKGDIAEGYSVSREKKESFPLTVTSAQKNPTAFYLCASSIPGNGDEKLFFGSGTQLSVL.

The J gene is TRBJ2-1, the V gene TRBV2; D may correspond to TRBD1 or TRBD2 (6 bases each). Germline V gene lookup returns CDR1 SNHLY and CDR2 FYNNEI. The ends were cut back, 7 bases at V and 6 bases at J, with 19 bases in the middle. The CDR3 extends over 15 amino acids. The CDR3 loop is CASIRGPGAGNEQFF. In DNA, the CDR3 is TGTGCCAGCATTAGGGGCCCGGGGGCCGGCAATGAGCAGTTCTTC.

Worth noting for this clone: Other DNA sequences in the sample encode the same CDR3. CDR3 DNA: TGTGCCTGGAGTCGTGACGGACCCTACGAGCAGTACTTC. It yields the protein CAWSRDGPYEQYF. V is TRBV30 and J is TRBJ2-7; D unclear. The CDR3 totals 13 residues. V was clipped by 2 bases and J by 2 bases, with 10 bases between them. CDR1 is GTSNPN, CDR2 SVGIG, per germline (reference sequence).

The chain combines TRBV5-1 with TRBJ1-1; TRBD1 aligns across 7 bases. CDR3 size: 13 residues. Looked up from germline, CDR1 is SGHRS and CDR2 is YFSETQ. The V gene end was trimmed by 5 bases and the J gene end by 1 base; junction bases not matched to a gene: 2. CDR3 amino acids: CASRRTGNTEAFF. The CDR3 DNA is TGCGCCAGCAGAAGGACAGGGAACACTGAAGCTTTCTTT.

V and J are TRBV15 and TRBJ1-2; the D is unclear. Trimming pared 0 bases from V and 2 bases from J, leaving 10 bases between. CDR1 and CDR2 (germline): LNHNV, YYDKDF (reference sequence). The CDR3 covers 15 residues. The CDR3 here is CATSREAMGNYGYTF. DNA for the CDR3: TGTGCCACCAGCAGAGAGGCGATGGGAAACTATGGCTACACCTTC.

The rearrangement links TRBV5-6 to TRBJ1-5, with 8 bases matching TRBD1. Germline V gives CDR1 SGHDT, CDR2 YYEEEE. V shed 2 bases and J 7 bases; nucleotides not matched to a gene: 8. CDR3 length: 15 amino acids. The CDR3 loop reads CASSFSGGSGQPQHF. As DNA, the CDR3 is TGTGCCAGCAGCTTCTCAGGGGGCTCGGGGCAGCCCCAGCATTTT.

The V call is TRBV5-1, the J call TRBJ1-2; TRBD1 might be the D (6 bases). V was clipped by 2 bases and J by 6 bases, with 11 bases between them. Germline loops: CDR1 SGHRS, CDR2 YFSETQ. The CDR3 extends over 13 amino acids. The CDR3, as DNA: TGCGCCAGCAGCTTAGAACAGGGCGATGGCTACACCTTC. Translating gives CASSLEQGDGYTF. The complete variable domain, with remaining parts taken from reference TRBV5-1 and TRBJ1-2, reads KAGVTQTPRYLIKTRGQQVTLSCSPISGHRSVSWYQQTPGQGLQFLFEYFSETQRNKGNFPGRFSGRQFSNSRSEMNVSTLELGDSALYLCASSLEQGDGYTFGSGTRLTVV.

This sequence joins TRBV2 and TRBJ1-2; TRBD1 agrees at 8 bases. The germline CDR1 and CDR2 sequences are SNHLY and FYNNEI. V dropped 4 bases and J dropped 2; count of bases not matched to a gene: 6. The CDR3 extends over 15 amino acids. This chain's CDR3 is CASSGVRTGNYGYTF. CDR3 bases: TGTGCCAGCAGTGGGGTCAGGACAGGGAACTATGGCTACACCTTC.

The gene calls are TRBV10-2 and TRBJ1-2, with 7 bases matching TRBD1. CDR3 length: 11 amino acids. V dropped 5 bases and J dropped 14; count of bases not matched to a gene: 8. Germline V gene sequence: CDR1 WSHSY, CDR2 SAAADI. The CDR3 sequence: CASSRDRVKTF. The CDR3 coding sequence is TGCGCCAGCAGTCGTGACAGGGTGAAGACCTTC.

The CDR3, as DNA: TGTGCCAGCAGCGCGGCCCCACAAGAGACCCAGTACTTC. It codes for CASSAAPQETQYF. The chain combines TRBV9 with TRBJ2-5, with D uncertain. V shed 3 bases and J shed 2 bases, with 8 bases lying between them. The CDR3 contains 13 residues. CDR1 and CDR2 from the germline V gene are SGDLS and YYNGEE.

V usage is TRBV30 and J usage is TRBJ2-3, with TRBD1 identical over 8 bases. Trimming cost V 4 bases and J 5 bases; bases outside gene matches: 8. CDR3 length: 14 amino acids. CDR1 and CDR2 from the germline V gene are GTSNPN and SVGIG (reference sequence). DNA for the CDR3: TGTGCCTGGACGCAGGGGGCTGACCTAGATACGCAGTATTTT. This codes for CAWTQGADLDTQYF. Complete variable domain (other parts from reference TRBV30 and TRBJ2-3): SQTIHQWPATLVQPVGSPLSLECTVEGTSNPNLYWYRQAAGRGLQLLFYSVGIGQISSEVPQNLSASRPQDRQFILSSKKLLLSDSGFYLCAWTQGADLDTQYFGPGTRLTVL.

This chain connects TRBV15 to TRBJ1-2; D unclear. V was pared by 4 bases and J by 13 bases, with 16 bases between. This CDR3 spans 12 amino acids. Germline V gene data show CDR1 as LNHNV and CDR2 as YYDKDF (reference sequence). The CDR3 protein is CATSNHPTDCTF. The CDR3 DNA reads TGTGCCACCAGCAACCACCCAACTGATTGCACCTTC. Looking up the rest from reference TRBV15 and TRBJ1-2 gives the full variable domain: DAMVIQNPRYQVTQFGKPVTLSCSQTLNHNVMYWYQQKSSQAPKLLFHYYDKDFNNEADTPDNFQSRRPNTSFCFLDIRSPGLGDTAMYLCATSNHPTDCTFGSGTRLTVV.

V is TRBV6-5 and J is TRBJ1-5; D unclear. The V gene's germline CDR1 is MNHEY and CDR2 SVGAGI. With 7 bases removed from V and 0 bases from J, the gap between germline ends came to 10 bases. CDR3 size: 14 residues. The CDR3 DNA sequence: TGTGCCAGCAAAAGAGATAATAGCAATCAGCCCCAGCATTTT. Amino acids: CASKRDNSNQPQHF.